This TCR beta chain was found in a study of blood T cell repertoires in COVID-19. For the study at large: The cDNA or gDNA used as material had been derived from T cells, B-cell-depleted T cells, or PBMCs.

CDR1 and CDR2 from the germline V gene are SNHLY and FYNNEI. This CDR3 is built from 14 residues. V shed 6 bases and J 4 bases; nucleotides not matched to a gene: 8. In the authors' workflow: Estimates of nucleated cell counts were drawn from the amplification of reference gene primers. Here immunoSEQ multiplex PCR was the method, and the copy in TCRdb shows in-frame clones only, minus some. V, J and clone size derive from that table, while D and trimming were established from the DNA sequence. The sample records roughly 90,000 clones, roughly 87% being singletons. The specimen sequenced was peripheral blood. The V gene is TRBV2, the J gene TRBJ1-1, with 7 bases that match TRBD1. This sequence was found in a woman of 80 years or more with active COVID-19. CDR3 amino acids: CASRVQGTGTEAFF. The CDR3 bases are TGTGCCAGCAGGGTACAGGGGACGGGCACTGAAGCTTTCTTT.